The following is a T cell receptor beta chain sequence with its context. What it binds is not known. With random hexamers, reverse transcription was performed on about 0.45 to 1 ug of RNA. Coverage of TCR beta CDR3 amplification by immunoSEQ multiplex PCR extended to 54 Vbeta and 13 Jbeta. From the immunoSEQ multiplex PCR reads, TCRdb called clonotypes with MiXCR, one entry per CDR3 protein. The table has some 150,000 distinct CDR3 sequences, approximately 96% seen once. The data were obtained in a study of CD8 T cells in Susac syndrome. Sequencing of TCR beta drew on CD8+ and CD4+ T cells from blood. Patients having Susac syndrome satisfied recently defined diagnostic criteria for definite or probable disease. With 8 bases removed from V and 6 bases from J, the gap between germline ends came to 12 bases. The CDR3 is 12 residues long. Germline CDR1 reads SGDLS; CDR2 reads YYNGEE. Points from the study as a whole: In Susac syndrome, CD4+ T cell repertoires lacked any clonal expansion.

The sample consisted of CD4+ T cells from PBMCs. V gene TRBV9 combines with J gene TRBJ1-5; possible D gene TRBD1, 5 bases. The clonotype originates from a human donor with Susac syndrome. The CDR3 nucleotides read TGTGCCAGGACCGAAGGGGTTCAGCCCCAGCATTTT. Its protein product is CARTEGVQPQHF.